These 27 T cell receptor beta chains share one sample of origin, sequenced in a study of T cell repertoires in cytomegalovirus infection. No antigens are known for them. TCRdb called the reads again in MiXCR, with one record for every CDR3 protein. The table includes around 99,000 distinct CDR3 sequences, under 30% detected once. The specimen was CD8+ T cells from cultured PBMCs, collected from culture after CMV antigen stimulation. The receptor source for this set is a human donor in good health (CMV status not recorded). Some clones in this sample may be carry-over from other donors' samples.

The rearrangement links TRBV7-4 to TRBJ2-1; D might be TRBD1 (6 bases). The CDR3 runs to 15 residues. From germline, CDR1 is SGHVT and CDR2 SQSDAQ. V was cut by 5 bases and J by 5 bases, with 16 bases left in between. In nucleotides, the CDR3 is TGTGCCAGCAGCCATCCAGGGGACCCAAACAATGAGCAGTTCTTC. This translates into CASSHPGDPNNEQFF.

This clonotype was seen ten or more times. CDR3 bases: TGTGCCAGCAGTGAAGGCATCTCGAGAAATACTGAAGCTTTCTTT. This gives the protein CASSEGISRNTEAFF. This sequence joins TRBV6-1 and TRBJ1-1, with D unclear. Trimming stripped 1 base from V and 5 bases from J, with 14 bases between. Germline V gene lookup returns CDR1 MNHNS and CDR2 SASEGT. CDR3 length: 15 residues.

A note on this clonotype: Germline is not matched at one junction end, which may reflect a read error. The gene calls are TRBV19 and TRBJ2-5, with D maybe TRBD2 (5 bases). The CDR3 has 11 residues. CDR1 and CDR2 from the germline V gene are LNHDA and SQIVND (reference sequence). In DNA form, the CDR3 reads TGTGCCAGTAGCTGGGAGCGCCGCCTTCACTTC. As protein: CASSWERRLHF.

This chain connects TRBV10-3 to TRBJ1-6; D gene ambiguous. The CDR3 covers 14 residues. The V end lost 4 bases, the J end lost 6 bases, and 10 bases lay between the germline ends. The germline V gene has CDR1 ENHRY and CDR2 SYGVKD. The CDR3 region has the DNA TGTGCCATCAGTGGAGGGATCGGTAATTCACCCCTCCACTTT. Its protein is CAISGGIGNSPLHF.

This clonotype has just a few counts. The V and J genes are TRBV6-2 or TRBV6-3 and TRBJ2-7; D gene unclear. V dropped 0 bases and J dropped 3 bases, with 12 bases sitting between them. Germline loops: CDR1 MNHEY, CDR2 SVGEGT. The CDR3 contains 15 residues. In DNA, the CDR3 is TGTGCCAGCAGTTACTCGATGGCTGCGGACTACGAGCAGTACTTC. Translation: CASSYSMAADYEQYF.

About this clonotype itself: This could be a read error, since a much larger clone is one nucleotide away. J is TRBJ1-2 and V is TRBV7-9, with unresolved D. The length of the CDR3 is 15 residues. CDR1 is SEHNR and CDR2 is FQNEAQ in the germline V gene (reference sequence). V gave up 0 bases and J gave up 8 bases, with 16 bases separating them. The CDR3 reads CASSLAMAPADGYTF. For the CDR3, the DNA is TGTGCCAGCAGCTTAGCGATGGCACCGGCGGACGGCTACACCTTC.

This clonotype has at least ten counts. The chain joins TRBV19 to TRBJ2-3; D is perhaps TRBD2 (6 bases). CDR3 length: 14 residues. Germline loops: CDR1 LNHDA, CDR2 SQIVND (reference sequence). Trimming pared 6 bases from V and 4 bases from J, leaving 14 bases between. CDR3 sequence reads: CASSQGLPPDTQYF. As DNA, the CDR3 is TGTGCCAGTAGCCAAGGACTACCGCCAGATACGCAGTATTTT.

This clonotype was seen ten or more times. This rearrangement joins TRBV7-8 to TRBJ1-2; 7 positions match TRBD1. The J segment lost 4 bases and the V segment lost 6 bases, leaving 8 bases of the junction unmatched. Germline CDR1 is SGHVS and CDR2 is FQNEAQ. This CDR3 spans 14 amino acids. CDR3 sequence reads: CASRLQGIGYGYTF. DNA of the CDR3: TGTGCCAGCAGGTTACAGGGGATCGGCTATGGCTACACCTTC.

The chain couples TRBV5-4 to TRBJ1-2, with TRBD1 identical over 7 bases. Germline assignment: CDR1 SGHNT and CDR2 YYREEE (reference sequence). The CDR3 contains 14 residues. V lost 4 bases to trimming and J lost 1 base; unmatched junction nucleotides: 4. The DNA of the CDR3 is TGTGCCAGCAGCCCGACAGGGAATAACTATGGCTACACCTTC. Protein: CASSPTGNNYGYTF.

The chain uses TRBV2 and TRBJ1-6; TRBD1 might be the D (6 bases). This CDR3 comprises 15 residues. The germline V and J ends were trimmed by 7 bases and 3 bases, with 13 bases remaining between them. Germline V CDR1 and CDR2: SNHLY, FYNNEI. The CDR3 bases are TGTGCCAGCAAAAAGGACAGCAACTATAATTCACCCCTCCACTTT. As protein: CASKKDSNYNSPLHF.

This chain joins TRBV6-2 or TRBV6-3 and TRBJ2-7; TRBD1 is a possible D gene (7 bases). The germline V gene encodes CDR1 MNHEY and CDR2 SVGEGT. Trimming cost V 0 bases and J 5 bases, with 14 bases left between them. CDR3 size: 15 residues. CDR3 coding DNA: TGTGCCAGCAGTTACTCGAGTCAGGGGGGAGACGAGCAGTACTTC. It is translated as CASSYSSQGGDEQYF.

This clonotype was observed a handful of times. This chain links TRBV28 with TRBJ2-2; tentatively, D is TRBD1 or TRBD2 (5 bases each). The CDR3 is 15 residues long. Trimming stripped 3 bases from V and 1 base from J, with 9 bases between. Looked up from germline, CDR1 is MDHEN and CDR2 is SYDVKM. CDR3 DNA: TGTGCCAGCAGTTTGGGGGACGTGAACACCGGGGAGCTGTTTTTT. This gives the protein CASSLGDVNTGELFF.

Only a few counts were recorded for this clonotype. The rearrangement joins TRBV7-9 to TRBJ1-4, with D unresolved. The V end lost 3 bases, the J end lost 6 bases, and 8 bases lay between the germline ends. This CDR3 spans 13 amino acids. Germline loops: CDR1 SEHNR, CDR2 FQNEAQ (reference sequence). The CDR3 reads CASSFSGDEKLFF. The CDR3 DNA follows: TGTGCCAGCAGCTTCAGTGGGGATGAAAAACTGTTTTTT. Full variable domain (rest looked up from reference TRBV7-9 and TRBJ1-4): DTGVSQNPRHKITKRGQNVTFRCDPISEHNRLYWYRQTLGQGPEFLTYFQNEAQLEKSRLLSDRFSAERPKGSFSTLEIQRTEQGDSAMYLCASSFSGDEKLFFGSGTQLSVL.

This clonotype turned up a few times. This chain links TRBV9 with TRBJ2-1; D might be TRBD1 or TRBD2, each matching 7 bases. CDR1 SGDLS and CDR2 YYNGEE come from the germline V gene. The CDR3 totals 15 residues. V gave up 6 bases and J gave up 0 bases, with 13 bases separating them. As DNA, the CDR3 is TGTGCCAGCACGGGGAGGGACAGCTCCTACAATGAGCAGTTCTTC. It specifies CASTGRDSSYNEQFF.

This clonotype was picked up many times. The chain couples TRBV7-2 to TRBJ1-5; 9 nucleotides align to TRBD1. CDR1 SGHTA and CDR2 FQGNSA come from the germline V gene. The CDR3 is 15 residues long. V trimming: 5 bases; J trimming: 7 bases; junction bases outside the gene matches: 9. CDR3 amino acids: CASSLGTGLAQPQHF. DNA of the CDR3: TGTGCCAGCAGCCTCGGGACAGGGCTGGCGCAGCCCCAGCATTTT.

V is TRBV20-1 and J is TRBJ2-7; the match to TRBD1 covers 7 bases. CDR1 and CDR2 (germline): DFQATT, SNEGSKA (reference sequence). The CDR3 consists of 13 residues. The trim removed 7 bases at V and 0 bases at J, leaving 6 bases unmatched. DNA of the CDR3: TGCAGTGGGGACAGCCGAGACTCCTACGAGCAGTACTTC. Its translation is CSGDSRDSYEQYF.

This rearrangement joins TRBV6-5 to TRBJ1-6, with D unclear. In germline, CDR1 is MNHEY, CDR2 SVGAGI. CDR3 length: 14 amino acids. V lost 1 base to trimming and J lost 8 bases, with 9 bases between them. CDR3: CASSYLSRDSPLHF. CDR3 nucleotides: TGTGCCAGCAGTTACTTATCACGGGATTCACCCCTCCACTTT.

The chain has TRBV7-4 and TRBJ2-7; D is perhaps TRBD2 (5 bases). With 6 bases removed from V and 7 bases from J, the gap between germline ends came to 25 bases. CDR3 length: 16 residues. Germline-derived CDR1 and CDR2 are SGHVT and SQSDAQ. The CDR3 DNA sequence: TGTGCCAGCAGACCCGTCGTGGGGAGTACCCCTTGGGAGCAGTACTTC. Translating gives CASRPVVGSTPWEQYF.

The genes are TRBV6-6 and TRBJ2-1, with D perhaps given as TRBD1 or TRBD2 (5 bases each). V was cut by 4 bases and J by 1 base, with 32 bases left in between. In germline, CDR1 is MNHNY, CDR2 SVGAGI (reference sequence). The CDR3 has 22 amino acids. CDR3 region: CASSFVLGEGSDLYDSYNEQFF. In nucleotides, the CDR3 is TGTGCCAGCAGTTTCGTCCTGGGAGAGGGGAGTGATCTATACGATTCCTACAATGAGCAGTTCTTC.

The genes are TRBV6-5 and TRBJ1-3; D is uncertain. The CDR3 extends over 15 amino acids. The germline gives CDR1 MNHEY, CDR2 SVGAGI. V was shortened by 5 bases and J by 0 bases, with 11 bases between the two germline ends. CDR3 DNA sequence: TGTGCCAGCAGTACCCTCGTGGGCTCTGGAAACACCATATATTTT. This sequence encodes CASSTLVGSGNTIYF.

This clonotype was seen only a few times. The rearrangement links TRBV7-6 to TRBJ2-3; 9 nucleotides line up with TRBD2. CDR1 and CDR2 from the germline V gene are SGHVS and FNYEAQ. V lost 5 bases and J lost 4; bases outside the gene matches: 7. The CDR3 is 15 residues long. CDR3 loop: CASSKGLAVSDTQYF. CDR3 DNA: TGTGCCAGCAGCAAGGGACTAGCCGTGTCAGATACGCAGTATTTT. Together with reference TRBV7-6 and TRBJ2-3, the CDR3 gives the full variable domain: GAGVSQSPRYKVTKRGQDVALRCDPISGHVSLYWYRQALGQGPEFLTYFNYEAQQDKSGLPNDRFSAERPEGSISTLTIQRTEQRDSAMYRCASSKGLAVSDTQYFGPGTRLTVL.

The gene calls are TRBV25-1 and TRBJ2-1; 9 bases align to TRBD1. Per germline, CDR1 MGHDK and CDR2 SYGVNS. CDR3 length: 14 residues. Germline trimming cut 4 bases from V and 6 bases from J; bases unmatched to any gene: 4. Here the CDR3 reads CASSAGTGSNEQFF. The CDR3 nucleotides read TGTGCCAGCAGTGCCGGGACAGGGAGCAATGAGCAGTTCTTC.

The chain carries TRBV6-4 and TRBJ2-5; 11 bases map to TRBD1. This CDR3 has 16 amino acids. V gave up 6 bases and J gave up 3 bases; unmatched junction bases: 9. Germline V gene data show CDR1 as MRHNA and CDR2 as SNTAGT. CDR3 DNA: TGTGCCAGCAGGACTCGGGACAGGGGGAGGGAAGAGACCCAGTACTTC. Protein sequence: CASRTRDRGREETQYF.

The CDR3 DNA is TGCAGCGTTGAGGACGGGAGCACTGAAGCTTTCTTT. It codes for CSVEDGSTEAFF. This sequence joins TRBV29-1 and TRBJ1-1; no firm D call. Germline V gene sequence: CDR1 SQVTM, CDR2 ANQGSEA. The CDR3 consists of 12 residues. Trimming left V 3 bases short and J 4 bases short, with 9 bases between.

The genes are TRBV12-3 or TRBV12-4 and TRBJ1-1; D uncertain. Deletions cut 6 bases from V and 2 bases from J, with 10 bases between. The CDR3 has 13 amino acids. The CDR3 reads CASRWVPNTEAFF. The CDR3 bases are TGTGCCAGCAGGTGGGTTCCCAACACTGAAGCTTTCTTT.

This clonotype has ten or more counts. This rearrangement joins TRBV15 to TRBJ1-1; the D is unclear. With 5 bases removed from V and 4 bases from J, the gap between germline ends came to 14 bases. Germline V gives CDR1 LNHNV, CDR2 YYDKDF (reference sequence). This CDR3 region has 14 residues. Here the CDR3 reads CATSPGVTGTEAFF. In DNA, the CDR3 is TGTGCCACCAGCCCCGGGGTTACGGGCACTGAAGCTTTCTTT. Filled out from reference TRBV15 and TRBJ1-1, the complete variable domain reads DAMVIQNPRYQVTQFGKPVTLSCSQTLNHNVMYWYQQKSSQAPKLLFHYYDKDFNNEADTPDNFQSRRPNTSFCFLDIRSPGLGDTAMYLCATSPGVTGTEAFFGQGTRLTVV.

In DNA form, the CDR3 reads TGCGCCAGCAGCCAAGACAGGGCCCTCTCCTACAATGAGCAGTTCTTC. Its protein is CASSQDRALSYNEQFF. This chain uses TRBV4-1 with TRBJ2-1; possibly TRBD1 for D (5 bases). This CDR3 is built from 16 residues. V lost 0 bases and J 0 bases, leaving 9 bases between the germline ends. Germline V gene lookup returns CDR1 MGHRA and CDR2 YSYEKL.